A selection of T cell receptor beta chains follows, all from one sample in a study of blood T cell repertoires in COVID-19. TCRdb's copy holds only in-frame clones and misses some; the assay was immunoSEQ multiplex PCR. The sample lists about 87,000 clones, 70% to 85% occurring once. Sequencing used peripheral blood. Every receptor here comes from a woman aged 45-59 years with acute or convalescent COVID-19. Each CDR3 is given with its conserved first and last residue. Each record gives: V gene, clone size, J gene, D gene, CDR3 protein, CDR3 DNA. D genes are given only for firm matches. Clone size appears in some rows only: once, few, many, or a class for an expanded clone.

TRBV28	NA	TRBJ2-2	NA	CASSLHAGRGGELFF	TGTGCCAGCAGTTTACATGCAGGGCGGGGCGGGGAGCTGTTTTTT
TRBV28	NA	TRBJ2-7	NA	CASSELGSHEQYF	TGTGCCAGCAGCGAACTTGGGAGCCACGAGCAGTACTTC
TRBV6-6	NA	TRBJ1-4	TRBD1	CASSRDRGREKLFF	TGTGCCAGCAGTCGGGACAGGGGGCGCGAAAAACTGTTTTTT
TRBV18	NA	TRBJ2-1	NA	CASSSPSNNEQFF	TGTGCCAGCTCTTCCCCTAGTAACAATGAGCAGTTCTTC
TRBV6-2/TRBV6-3	NA	TRBJ2-3	TRBD1	CASSYPTGQGATDTQYF	TGTGCCAGCAGTTACCCCACCGGACAGGGGGCAACTGATACGCAGTATTTT
TRBV4-3	NA	TRBJ1-2	NA	CASSPDFPAGDGYTF	TGCGCCAGCAGCCCTGATTTCCCAGCGGGAGACGGCTACACCTTC
TRBV6-2/TRBV6-3	NA	TRBJ1-1	NA	CASTPGGTENTEAFF	TGTGCCAGCACCCCCGGCGGGACGGAGAACACTGAAGCTTTCTTT
TRBV4-1	few	TRBJ1-1	TRBD1	CASSPSQGQWGFSTEAFF	TGCGCCAGCAGCCCCTCACAGGGGCAGTGGGGATTCTCGACTGAAGCTTTCTTT
TRBV11-2	NA	TRBJ1-5	NA	CASSRGQFNQPQHF	TGTGCCAGCAGCCGCGGACAGTTCAATCAGCCCCAGCATTTT
TRBV7-3	NA	TRBJ2-2	TRBD1	CASRLGTENTGELFF	TGTGCCAGCAGGCTCGGGACAGAGAACACCGGGGAGCTGTTTTTT
TRBV4-2	NA	TRBJ2-7	NA	CASSQDAGLSYEQYF	TGTGCCAGCAGCCAAGATGCAGGGCTCTCCTACGAGCAGTACTTC
TRBV28	NA	TRBJ1-5	NA	CASSLRGGQPQHF	TGTGCCAGCAGTCTCAGGGGTGGTCAGCCCCAGCATTTT
TRBV5-4	NA	TRBJ2-7	TRBD2	CASSLGSGDFYEQYF	TGTGCCAGCAGCTTGGGTAGCGGGGACTTCTACGAGCAGTACTTC
TRBV6-6	NA	TRBJ1-2	TRBD1	CASIMTGKDGYTF	TGTGCCAGCATTATGACAGGGAAGGACGGCTACACCTTC
TRBV19	NA	TRBJ1-2	NA	CASQGQTRLQGYTF	TGTGCCTCCCAAGGACAGACACGTCTTCAGGGCTACACCTTC
TRBV19	NA	TRBJ1-4	TRBD1	CASSIDPARTGRAEKLFF	TGTGCCAGTAGTATAGACCCCGCCCGGACAGGGCGAGCGGAAAAACTGTTTTTT
TRBV5-6	NA	TRBJ2-1	NA	CASSLEILVPYNEQFF	TGTGCCAGCAGCTTGGAAATACTAGTTCCCTACAATGAGCAGTTCTTC
TRBV28	few	TRBJ1-5	NA	CASSPAPVTPTRGQPQHF	TGTGCCAGCAGTCCGGCTCCCGTGACACCCACTCGGGGGCAGCCCCAGCATTTT
TRBV9	once	TRBJ2-5	TRBD2	CASSVASGGRETQYF	TGTGCCAGCAGCGTAGCTTCGGGGGGGCGGGAGACCCAGTACTTC
TRBV20-1	NA	TRBJ2-3	NA	CSASTPMTDTQYF	TGCAGTGCTAGTACACCGATGACAGATACGCAGTATTTT
TRBV15	NA	TRBJ1-1	NA	CATSRGPVSSSGTEAFF	TGTGCCACCAGCAGAGGGCCAGTCTCATCATCGGGCACTGAAGCTTTCTTT
TRBV9	NA	TRBJ1-2	TRBD1	CASSVEGQGANYGYTF	TGTGCCAGCAGCGTAGAGGGACAGGGAGCTAACTATGGCTACACCTTC
TRBV19	NA	TRBJ1-1	NA	CASSVQGGAGTEAFF	TGTGCCAGTAGTGTCCAGGGAGGGGCGGGCACTGAAGCTTTCTTT
TRBV6-5	NA	TRBJ1-5	NA	CASRSDGNSNQPQHF	TGTGCCAGCAGATCCGACGGGAATAGCAATCAGCCCCAGCATTTT
TRBV5-1	NA	TRBJ2-3	TRBD2	CASSLDSGGAGDTQYF	TGCGCCAGCAGCTTGGACAGCGGGGGGGCTGGAGATACGCAGTATTTT
TRBV28	NA	TRBJ1-5	TRBD1	CASSGDRGRRGNQPQHF	TGTGCCAGCAGCGGGGACAGGGGGCGTCGTGGCAATCAGCCCCAGCATTTT
TRBV2	NA	TRBJ2-2	TRBD2	CASSERTSATGELFF	TGTGCCAGCAGTGAGAGGACTAGCGCGACCGGGGAGCTGTTTTTT
TRBV4-1	NA	TRBJ1-3	TRBD1	CASSQDAGGLAGNTIYF	TGCGCCAGCAGCCAAGATGCAGGGGGTCTGGCTGGAAACACCATATATTTT
TRBV18	NA	TRBJ1-2	NA	CASSPGPLDGYTF	TGTGCCAGCTCACCAGGCCCCTTGGATGGCTACACCTTC
TRBV6-5	NA	TRBJ1-2	NA	CATSGGEGYTF	TGTGCCACCTCGGGGGGAGAAGGCTACACCTTC
TRBV3-1/TRBV3-2	NA	TRBJ1-1	NA	CASSQGGRPEAFF	TGTGCCAGCAGCCAGGGGGGTAGGCCTGAAGCTTTCTTT
TRBV5-1	NA	TRBJ1-1	NA	CASSLWTEDTEAFF	TGCGCCAGCAGCTTATGGACAGAGGACACTGAAGCTTTCTTT
TRBV13	once	TRBJ2-7	TRBD1	CASSLGTGSVQYF	TGTGCCAGCAGCTTAGGGACAGGGTCGGTGCAGTACTTC
TRBV7-2	NA	TRBJ2-3	TRBD2	CASSPQGTGGLDTQYF	TGTGCCAGCAGCCCTCAAGGGACGGGGGGACTAGATACGCAGTATTTT
TRBV4-1	NA	TRBJ1-2	NA	CASSQDHQFGGNTF	TGCGCCAGCAGCCAAGATCACCAATTCGGGGGGAACACCTTC